This T cell receptor beta chain was sequenced in a study of CD8 T cells in ankylosing spondylitis. TCRdb called the 5' RACE reads again in MiXCR, with one record for every CDR3 protein. Found here are 220,000 or so distinct CDR3 sequences, about 11% of them singletons; the top ten hold less than 25%. This clonotype was seen repeatedly, ten times or more. Compared with germline, one end of the junction differs, possibly owing to a read error. Germline V gene lookup returns CDR1 SSHAT and CDR2 FNYEAQ (reference sequence). The CDR3 runs 14 residues. The V and J genes are TRBV7-7 and TRBJ2-5; D perhaps matches TRBD1 (5 bases). Specimen: blood, either unsorted or a sorted T cell fraction (not recorded which). This sequence was found in a male donor with ankylosing spondylitis or in good health (not recorded which). The CDR3 sequence is CASSLGEHTKTQYF. The CDR3 nucleotides read TGTGCTAGCAGCTTAGGGGAACACACTAAGACCCAGTACTTC.